Reported below is one T cell receptor (beta chain). The record originates from a study of Ad26.COV2.S vaccination and SARS-CoV-2 variants. Sequencing used immunoSEQ multiplex PCR; TCRdb keeps in-frame clones, though not all of them. The data show approximately 340,000 clones, about 85% seen once. Treatment defined: 15 to 20 received Ad26.COV2.S at low or high dose, single or two shots; 5 received placebo; per-sample allocation not given. Samples were taken on day 63 after the first vaccine or placebo injection. The germline CDR1 and CDR2 sequences are LGHNA and YSLEER. V was clipped by 5 bases and J by 2 bases; unmatched bases: 17. CDR3 length: 18 residues.

The genes are TRBV4-3 and TRBJ2-7; 8 bases are a match to TRBD1. The receptor was derived from a person between 18 and 59 years old who received the Ad26.COV2.S COVID-19 vaccine or a placebo. The input for sequencing was peripheral blood, taken in a trial of Ad26.COV2.S vaccine versus placebo. CDR3 DNA: TGCGCCAGCAGCTACCGAGAACCTGACAGGGGTCTACCCTACGAGCAGTACTTC. This sequence encodes CASSYREPDRGLPYEQYF.